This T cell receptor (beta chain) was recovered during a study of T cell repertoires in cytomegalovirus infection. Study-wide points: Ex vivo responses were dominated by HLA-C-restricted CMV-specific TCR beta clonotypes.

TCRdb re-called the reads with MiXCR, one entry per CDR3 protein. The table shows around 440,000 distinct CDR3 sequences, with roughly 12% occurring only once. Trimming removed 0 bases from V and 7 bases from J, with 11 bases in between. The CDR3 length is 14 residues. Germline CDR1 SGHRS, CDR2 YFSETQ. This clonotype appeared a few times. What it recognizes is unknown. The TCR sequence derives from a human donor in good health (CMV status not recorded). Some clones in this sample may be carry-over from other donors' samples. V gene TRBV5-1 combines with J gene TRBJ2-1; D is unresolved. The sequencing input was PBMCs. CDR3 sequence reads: CASSLGGEKNEQFF. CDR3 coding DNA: TGCGCCAGCAGCTTGGGAGGAGAGAAGAATGAGCAGTTCTTC.